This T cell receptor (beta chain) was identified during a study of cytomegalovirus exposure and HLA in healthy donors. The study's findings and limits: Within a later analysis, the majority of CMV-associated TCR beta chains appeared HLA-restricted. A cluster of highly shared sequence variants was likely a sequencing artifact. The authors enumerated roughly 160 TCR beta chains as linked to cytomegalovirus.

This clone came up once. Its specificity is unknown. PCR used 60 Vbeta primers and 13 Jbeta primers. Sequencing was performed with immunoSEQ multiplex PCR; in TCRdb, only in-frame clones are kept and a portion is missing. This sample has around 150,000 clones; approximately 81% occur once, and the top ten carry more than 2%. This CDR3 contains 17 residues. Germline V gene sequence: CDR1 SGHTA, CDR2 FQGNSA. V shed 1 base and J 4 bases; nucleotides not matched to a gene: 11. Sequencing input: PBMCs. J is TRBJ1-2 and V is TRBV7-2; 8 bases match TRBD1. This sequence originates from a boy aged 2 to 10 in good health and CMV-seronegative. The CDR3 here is CASSLGGGQAASYGYTF. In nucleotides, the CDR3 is TGTGCCAGCAGCTTAGGGGGGGGACAGGCCGCAAGCTATGGCTACACCTTC.